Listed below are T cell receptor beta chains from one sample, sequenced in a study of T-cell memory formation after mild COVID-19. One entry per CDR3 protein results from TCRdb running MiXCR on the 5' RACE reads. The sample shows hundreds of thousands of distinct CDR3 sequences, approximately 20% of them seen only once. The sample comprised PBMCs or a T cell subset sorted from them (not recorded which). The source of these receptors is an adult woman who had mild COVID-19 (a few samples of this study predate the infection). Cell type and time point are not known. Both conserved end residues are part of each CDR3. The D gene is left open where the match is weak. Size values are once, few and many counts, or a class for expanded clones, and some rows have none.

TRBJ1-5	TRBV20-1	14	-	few	CSASDTPWNQPQHF	TGCAGTGCTTCGGACACCCCTTGGAATCAGCCCCAGCATTTT
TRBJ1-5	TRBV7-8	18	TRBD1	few	CASSSGQGARSSNQPQHF	TGTGCCAGCAGCTCCGGACAGGGGGCTAGGTCTAGCAATCAGCCCCAGCATTTT
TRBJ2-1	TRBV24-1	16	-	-	CATSVSGISSYNEQFF	TGTGCCACCAGTGTTTCTGGCATTAGCTCCTACAATGAGCAGTTCTTC
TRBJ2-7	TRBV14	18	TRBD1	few	CASSQVPLTGLSSYEQYF	TGTGCCAGCAGCCAAGTCCCTTTGACAGGGCTAAGCTCCTACGAGCAGTACTTC
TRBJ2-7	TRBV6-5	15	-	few	CASSVEGGDYYEQYF	TGTGCCAGCAGCGTGGAAGGGGGAGACTACTACGAGCAGTACTTC
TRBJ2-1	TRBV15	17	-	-	CATSRDLSGGAYNEQFF	TGTGCCACCAGCAGAGATCTTTCCGGGGGAGCCTACAATGAGCAGTTCTTC
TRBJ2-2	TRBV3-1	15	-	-	CASSHHGVDTGELFF	TGTGCCAGCAGCCATCACGGAGTTGACACCGGGGAGCTGTTTTTT
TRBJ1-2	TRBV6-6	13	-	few	CASSYLQDYGYTF	TGTGCCAGCAGTTACCTACAGGACTATGGCTACACCTTC
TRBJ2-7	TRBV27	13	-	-	CASSLFPAGEQYF	TGTGCCAGCAGTTTATTCCCGGCGGGGGAGCAGTACTTC
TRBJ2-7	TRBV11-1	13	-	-	CASSRGTNYEQYF	TGTGCCAGCAGCCGTGGGACGAACTACGAGCAGTACTTC
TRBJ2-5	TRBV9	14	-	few	CASSVEGGQETQYF	TGTGCCAGCAGCGTAGAAGGGGGGCAAGAGACCCAGTACTTC
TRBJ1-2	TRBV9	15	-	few	CASSVGGTGFYGYTF	TGTGCCAGCAGCGTAGGAGGTACAGGGTTCTATGGCTACACCTTC
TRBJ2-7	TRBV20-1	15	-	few	CSARHPGQARYEQYF	TGCAGTGCGCGCCACCCAGGGCAGGCTCGCTACGAGCAGTACTTC
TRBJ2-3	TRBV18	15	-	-	CASSPPQGITDTQYF	TGTGCCAGCTCACCACCCCAGGGGATCACAGATACGCAGTATTTT
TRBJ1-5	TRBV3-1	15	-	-	CASSLDRPSNQPQHF	TGTGCCAGCAGCCTTGATCGGCCGAGCAATCAGCCCCAGCATTTT
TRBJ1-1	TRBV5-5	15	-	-	CASSLELLLNTEAFF	TGTGCCAGCAGCTTGGAACTTCTACTGAACACTGAAGCTTTCTTT
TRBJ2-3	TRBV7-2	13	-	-	CASSPQATDTQYF	TGTGCCAGCAGCCCCCAAGCCACAGATACGCAGTATTTT
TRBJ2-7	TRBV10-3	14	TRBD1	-	CAIRPEQGTYEQYF	TGTGCCATCAGACCCGAACAGGGGACCTACGAGCAGTACTTC
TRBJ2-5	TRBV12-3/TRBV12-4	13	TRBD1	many	CASRRQGQETQYF	TGTGCCAGCAGACGACAGGGGCAAGAGACCCAGTACTTC
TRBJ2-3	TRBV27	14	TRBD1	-	CAVPPGQGEDTQYF	TGTGCCGTGCCGCCCGGACAGGGGGAAGATACGCAGTATTTT
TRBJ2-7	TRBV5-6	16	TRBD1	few	CASSAHQDRGSYEQYF	TGTGCCAGCAGCGCCCACCAGGACAGGGGGTCATACGAGCAGTACTTC
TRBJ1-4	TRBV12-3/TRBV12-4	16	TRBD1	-	CASSPQAAGGNEKLFF	TGTGCCAGCAGCCCCCAAGCGGCAGGGGGGAATGAAAAACTGTTTTTT
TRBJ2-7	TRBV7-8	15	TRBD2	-	CASSSYSGRVYEQYF	TGTGCCAGCAGCTCTTATAGCGGGAGGGTCTACGAGCAGTACTTC
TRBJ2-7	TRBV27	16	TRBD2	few	CASSLYISGGASEQYF	TGTGCCAGCAGTTTATACATAAGCGGGGGGGCGTCCGAGCAGTACTTC
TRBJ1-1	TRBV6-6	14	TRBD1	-	CASTSGRGLTEAFF	TGTGCCAGCACCTCGGGGAGGGGGCTCACTGAAGCTTTCTTT
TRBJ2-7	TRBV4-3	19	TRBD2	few	CASSRSPGLAGGTTYEQYF	TGCGCCAGCAGCCGATCACCGGGACTAGCGGGAGGTACTACCTACGAGCAGTACTTC
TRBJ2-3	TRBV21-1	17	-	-	CASSKPSGEVGTDTQYF	TGTGCCAGCAGCAAACCCAGTGGCGAGGTAGGGACAGATACGCAGTATTTT
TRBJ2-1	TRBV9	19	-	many	CASSVAGGGSGELYNEQFF	TGTGCCAGCAGCGTAGCAGGGGGTGGTAGCGGTGAACTCTACAATGAGCAGTTCTTC
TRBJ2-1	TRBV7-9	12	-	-	CASSLREYEQFF	TGTGCCAGCAGCCTCCGGGAGTACGAGCAGTTCTTC
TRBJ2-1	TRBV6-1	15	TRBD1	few	CASSLPEGARNEQFF	TGTGCCAGCAGCCTTCCCGAGGGGGCTAGAAATGAGCAGTTCTTC
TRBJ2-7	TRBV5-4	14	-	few	CASSFGQQSYEQYF	TGTGCCAGCAGCTTTGGCCAGCAGTCCTACGAGCAGTACTTC
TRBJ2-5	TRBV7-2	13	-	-	CASSTDRGETQYF	TGTGCCAGCAGCACAGATAGAGGAGAGACCCAGTACTTC
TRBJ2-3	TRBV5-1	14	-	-	CASSYGGRSDTQYF	TGCGCCAGCAGCTATGGGGGGAGATCAGATACGCAGTATTTT
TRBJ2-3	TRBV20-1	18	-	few	CSARDLDRGSLSTDTQYF	TGCAGTGCTAGAGATCTTGACCGAGGATCACTTAGCACAGATACGCAGTATTTT
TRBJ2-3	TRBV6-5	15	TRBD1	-	CASSYLGQISDTQYF	TGTGCCAGCAGTTACCTGGGACAGATTAGTGATACGCAGTATTTT
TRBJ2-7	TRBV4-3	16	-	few	CASSRLPGDPSYEQYF	TGCGCCAGCAGCCGGCTCCCGGGGGACCCCTCCTACGAGCAGTACTTC
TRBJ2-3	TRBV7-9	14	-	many	CASSLVTGTPTQYF	TGTGCCAGCAGCTTAGTGACCGGGACCCCTACGCAGTATTTT
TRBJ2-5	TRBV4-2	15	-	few	CASSQEVSRGGTQYF	TGTGCCAGCAGCCAAGAGGTGTCTAGAGGGGGGACCCAGTACTTC
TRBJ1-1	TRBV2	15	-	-	CASSGLGRRGTEAFF	TGTGCCAGCAGTGGACTAGGTAGGAGGGGCACTGAAGCTTTCTTT
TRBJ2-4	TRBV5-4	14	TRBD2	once	CASSSGLAVDIQYF	TGTGCCAGCAGTTCGGGACTAGCGGTAGACATTCAGTACTTC
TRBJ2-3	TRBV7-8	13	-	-	CASGGFVADTQYF	TGTGCCAGCGGCGGGTTCGTGGCAGATACGCAGTATTTT
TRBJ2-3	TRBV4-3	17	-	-	CASSQDEAGLLADTQYF	TGCGCCAGCAGCCAAGATGAGGCGGGGCTACTGGCAGATACGCAGTATTTT
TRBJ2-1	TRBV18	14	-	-	CASSPAGGDNEQFF	TGTGCCAGCTCACCCGCCGGAGGGGACAATGAGCAGTTCTTC
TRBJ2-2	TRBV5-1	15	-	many	CASSLGGVNTGELFF	TGCGCCAGCAGCTTGGGCGGGGTGAACACCGGGGAGCTGTTTTTT
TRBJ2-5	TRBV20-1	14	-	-	CSATTLVIQETQYF	TGCAGTGCTACGACTCTGGTGATCCAAGAGACCCAGTACTTC
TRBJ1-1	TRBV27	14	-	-	CASSLTTGRAEAFF	TGTGCCAGCAGTCTCACCACAGGGAGGGCTGAAGCTTTCTTT
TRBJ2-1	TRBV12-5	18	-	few	CASGLVLGRHHSYNEQFF	TGTGCTAGTGGTTTGGTACTCGGGCGACACCATTCCTACAATGAGCAGTTCTTC
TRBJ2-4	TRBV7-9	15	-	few	CASSLGSSSKNIQYF	TGTGCCAGCAGCTTAGGAAGTTCGTCCAAAAACATTCAGTACTTC
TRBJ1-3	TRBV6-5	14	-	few	CASKAGFSGNTIYF	TGTGCCAGCAAGGCAGGGTTCTCTGGAAACACCATATATTTT
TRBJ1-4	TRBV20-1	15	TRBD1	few	CSAPKPGTGNEKLFF	TGCAGTGCTCCAAAACCCGGGACAGGGAATGAAAAACTGTTTTTT
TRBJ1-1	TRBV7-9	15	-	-	CASSPQGTGNTEAFF	TGTGCCAGCAGTCCCCAGGGGACGGGGAACACTGAAGCTTTCTTT
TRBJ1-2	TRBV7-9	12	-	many	CASSLGGGGYTF	TGTGCCAGCAGCTTAGGAGGCGGTGGCTACACCTTC
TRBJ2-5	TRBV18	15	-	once	CASSPPPGYQETQYF	TGTGCCAGCTCCCCGCCTCCAGGGTACCAAGAGACCCAGTACTTC
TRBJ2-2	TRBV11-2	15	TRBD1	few	CASRRPGGSTGELFF	TGTGCCAGCAGGAGACCAGGGGGCAGCACCGGGGAGCTGTTTTTT
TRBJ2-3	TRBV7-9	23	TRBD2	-	CASSLWRGHIVGTSGGYTDTQYF	TGTGCCAGCAGCTTATGGCGGGGCCACATTGTGGGGACTAGCGGGGGATACACAGATACGCAGTATTTT
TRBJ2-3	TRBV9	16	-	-	CASSVGTKASTDTQYF	TGTGCCAGCAGCGTAGGGACCAAAGCTAGCACAGATACGCAGTATTTT
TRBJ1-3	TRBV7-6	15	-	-	CASSPTDLSGNTIYF	TGTGCCAGCAGTCCGACGGACCTCTCTGGAAACACCATATATTTT
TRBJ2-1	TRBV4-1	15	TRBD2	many	CASSPSGLTYNEQFF	TGCGCCAGCAGCCCTAGCGGGTTGACTTACAATGAGCAGTTCTTC
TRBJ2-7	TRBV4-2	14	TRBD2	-	CASSPGLAGGRQYF	TGTGCCAGCAGCCCTGGACTAGCGGGAGGACGGCAGTACTTC
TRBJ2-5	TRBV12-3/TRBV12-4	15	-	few	CASSSSGRGPETQYF	TGTGCCAGCAGTTCCTCGGGGCGGGGGCCGGAGACCCAGTACTTC